This T cell receptor (beta chain) is drawn from a study of CXCR3-negative and CXCR3-positive naive CD8 T cells. Overall study: Per library, roughly 1.6 +/- 0.3 million reads; 130 million to 150 million TRB reads overall.

General study points: A higher hydrophobicity marked the TRB CDR3s of CXCR3-positive naive cells versus CXCR3-negative naive cells.

Definition of naive CD8+ T cells rested on a CD45RO-CCR7+CD27+CD95- profile. The authors made the TRB cDNA libraries by 5' RACE using UMI labels. TCRdb reprocessed the 5' RACE reads and stores each CDR3 protein as one record, lacking DNA. The sample data list roughly 61,000 distinct CDR3 sequences. To note about this clonotype: What it binds is not known.

The sample was naive CXCR3+ CD8+ T cells from blood. The subset was: CD45RO-CCR7+CD27+CD95- naive CD8+ T cells expressing CXCR3 (TNR3+). This clonotype originated in a human donor in good health. Some clones in this sample may be carry-over from other donors' samples.

Here the CDR3 reads CSARASWTKRGYTF. The J gene is TRBJ1-2, the V gene TRBV20-1; lacking DNA, the TRBD1 call made by TCRdb goes unchecked. The germline gives CDR1 DFQATT, CDR2 SNEGSKA (reference sequence). The CDR3 loop spans 14 amino acids.